This T cell receptor beta chain was sequenced in a study of blood T cells in healthy people across ages. It was with a sample-barcoded 5' primer and a J-beta primer mix that a second PCR of about 6 to 12 cycles was run. TCRdb analysed the 5' RACE reads with MiXCR anew, one entry per CDR3 protein. Found here are 910,000 or so distinct CDR3 sequences, around 54% of them singletons; the top ten hold about 21%. CDR1 is MDHEN, CDR2 SYDVKM, per germline. The CDR3 is 14 amino acids. Details on this clonotype: One junction end disagrees with the germline gene, perhaps due to a read error.

Sequencing used blood. The gene calls are TRBV28 and TRBJ2-3; D ambiguous. The sequence was collected from a woman in her fifties or sixties in good health. Here the CDR3 DNA reads TGTGCCAACAGTTTCCATTCCCGTATTGATACGCAGTATTTT. Amino acids: CANSFHSRIDTQYF.